This TCR beta chain was profiled in a study of glioma-infiltrating T cells after dendritic cell vaccination. Indicated time point: after dendritic cell vaccination, including at tumor progression/relapse. Fresh-frozen tumor tissue and more than two years of survival data were available for all. Before vaccination, two weeks after the third vaccination, and at progression, PBMC were collected. Whole-study findings and limits: Only a small number of patients had complete blood and tumor samples.

Looked up from germline, CDR1 is SGHVS and CDR2 is FQNEAQ. This CDR3 contains 16 residues. V was clipped by 1 base and J by 6 bases; unmatched bases: 3. Primers: 60 V beta forward and 13 J beta reverse. Assay: immunoSEQ multiplex PCR; the TCRdb copy retains only in-frame clones and omits some. Of 90,000 to 110,000 clones in the sample, 85% to 90% are singletons; the top ten hold approximately 2.7%. Remarks on this clone: Its specificity is unknown.

The chain recombines TRBV7-8 with TRBJ2-4; 13 bases line up with TRBD2. The sequencing here drew on blood, taken after dendritic cell vaccination. This TCR came from a human donor with glioblastoma. The CDR3 region is CASSLGTSGRVNIQYF. Written as DNA, the CDR3 is TGTGCCAGCAGCTTAGGGACTAGCGGGAGAGTAAACATTCAGTACTTC.